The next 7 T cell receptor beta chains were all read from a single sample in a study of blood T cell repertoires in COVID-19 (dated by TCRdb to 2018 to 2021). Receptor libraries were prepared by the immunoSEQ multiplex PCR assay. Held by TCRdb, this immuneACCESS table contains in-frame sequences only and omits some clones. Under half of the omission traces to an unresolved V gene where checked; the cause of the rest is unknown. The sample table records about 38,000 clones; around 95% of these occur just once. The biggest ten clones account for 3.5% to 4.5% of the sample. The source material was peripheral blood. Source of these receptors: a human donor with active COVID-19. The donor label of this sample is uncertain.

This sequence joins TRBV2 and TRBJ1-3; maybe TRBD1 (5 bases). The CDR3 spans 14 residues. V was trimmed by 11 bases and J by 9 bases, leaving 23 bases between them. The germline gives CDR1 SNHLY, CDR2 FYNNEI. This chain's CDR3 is CAGRLDLSGGTIYF. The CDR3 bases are TGTGCCGGGAGACTGGATTTGAGCGGGGGCACCATATATTTT.

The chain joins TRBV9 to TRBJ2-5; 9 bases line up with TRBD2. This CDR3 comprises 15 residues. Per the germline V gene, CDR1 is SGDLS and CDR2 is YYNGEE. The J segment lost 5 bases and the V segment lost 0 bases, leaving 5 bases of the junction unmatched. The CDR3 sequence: CASSVASGAVETQYF. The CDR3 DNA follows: TGTGCCAGCAGCGTAGCTAGCGGGGCTGTGGAGACCCAGTACTTC.

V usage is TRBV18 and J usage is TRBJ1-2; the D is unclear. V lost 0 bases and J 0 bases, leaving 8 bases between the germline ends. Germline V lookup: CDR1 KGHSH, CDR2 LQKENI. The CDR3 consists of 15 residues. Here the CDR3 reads CASSPPSLANYGYTF. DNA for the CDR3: TGTGCCAGCTCACCACCCTCGTTAGCTAACTATGGCTACACCTTC. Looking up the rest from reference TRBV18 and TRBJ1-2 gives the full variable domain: NAGVMQNPRHLVRRRGQEARLRCSPMKGHSHVYWYRQLPEEGLKFMVYLQKENIIDESGMPKERFSAEFPKEGPSILRIQQVVRGDSAAYFCASSPPSLANYGYTFGSGTRLTVV.

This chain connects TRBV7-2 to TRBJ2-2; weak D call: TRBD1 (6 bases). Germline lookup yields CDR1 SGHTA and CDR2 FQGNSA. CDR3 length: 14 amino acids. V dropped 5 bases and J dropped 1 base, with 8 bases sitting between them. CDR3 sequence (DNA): TGTGCCAGCAGCCCGGACAGGAACACCGGGGAGCTGTTTTTT. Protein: CASSPDRNTGELFF. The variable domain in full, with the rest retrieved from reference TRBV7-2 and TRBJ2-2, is GAGVSQSPSNKVTEKGKDVELRCDPISGHTALYWYRQSLGQGLEFLIYFQGNSAPDKSGLPSDRFSAERTGGSVSTLTIQRTQQEDSAVYLCASSPDRNTGELFFGEGSRLTVL.

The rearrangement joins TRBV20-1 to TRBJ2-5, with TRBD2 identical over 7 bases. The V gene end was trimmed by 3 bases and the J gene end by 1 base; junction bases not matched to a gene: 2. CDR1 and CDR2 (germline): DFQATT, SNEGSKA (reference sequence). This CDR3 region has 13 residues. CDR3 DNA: TGCAGTGCTAGTTGGGGGGGCCAAGAGACCCAGTACTTC. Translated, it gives CSASWGGQETQYF.

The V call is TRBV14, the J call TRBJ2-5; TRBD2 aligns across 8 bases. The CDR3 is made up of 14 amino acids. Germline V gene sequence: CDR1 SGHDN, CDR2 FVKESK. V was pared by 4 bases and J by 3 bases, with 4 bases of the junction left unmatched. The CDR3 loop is CASSPGGTKETQYF. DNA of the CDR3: TGTGCCAGCAGCCCGGGGGGGACTAAAGAGACCCAGTACTTC.

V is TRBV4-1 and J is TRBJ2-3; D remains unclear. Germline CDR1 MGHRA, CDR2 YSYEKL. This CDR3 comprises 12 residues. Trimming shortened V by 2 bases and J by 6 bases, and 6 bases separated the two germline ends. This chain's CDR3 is CASSQLHDTQYF. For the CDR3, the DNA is TGCGCCAGCAGCCAATTACATGATACGCAGTATTTT.